The 14 T cell receptor beta chains in this list originate from one sample, sequenced in a study of blood T cell repertoires in COVID-19. Sequencing was performed with immunoSEQ multiplex PCR; in TCRdb, only in-frame clones are kept and a portion is missing. This sample carries about 350,000 clones, about 92% of them seen once, and the ten largest clones take about 3.9%. Sequenced material: peripheral blood. All receptors come from a woman aged 60 to 75 with COVID-19, enrolled during active disease.

The chain has TRBV4-2 and TRBJ2-3; the match to TRBD2 covers 8 bases. The CDR3 has 13 amino acids. Unmatched junction bases numbered 2, after V lost 4 bases and J lost 5 bases. Germline V gives CDR1 LGHNA, CDR2 YNFKEQ. DNA of the CDR3: TGTGCCAGCAGCCCTCGGGGGGGAGATACGCAGTATTTT. The encoded protein is CASSPRGGDTQYF.

The V call is TRBV6-6, the J call TRBJ2-7; a possible D gene is TRBD1 (6 bases). The CDR3 covers 14 residues. Germline V CDR1 and CDR2: MNHNY, SVGAGI (reference sequence). V lost 2 bases to trimming and J lost 4 bases, with 12 bases between them. The CDR3: CASSYMTGKYEQYF. CDR3 nucleotides: TGTGCCAGCAGTTACATGACAGGAAAATACGAGCAGTACTTC.

The J gene is TRBJ2-7, the V gene TRBV12-3 or TRBV12-4; TRBD2 might be the D (5 bases). The CDR3 has 12 amino acids. V was pared by 6 bases and J by 7 bases, with 13 bases between. CDR3 region: CASSSRDIEQYF. CDR3 DNA: TGTGCCAGCAGCTCCCGGGATATAGAGCAGTACTTC.

The chain carries TRBV12-3 or TRBV12-4 and TRBJ1-3, with 9 bases fitting TRBD1. The V gene end was trimmed by 6 bases and the J gene end by 7 bases; junction bases not matched to a gene: 4. The CDR3 totals 13 residues. The CDR3, as DNA: TGTGCCAGCAGGGGACAGGGACCTAACACCATATATTTT. Protein sequence: CASRGQGPNTIYF.

There are a few counts of this clone. The V call is TRBV6-1, the J call TRBJ2-7, with TRBD1 as a possible D gene (6 bases). Germline-derived CDR1 and CDR2 are MNHNS and SASEGT. Trimming took 2 bases from V and 6 from J, leaving 8 bases between them. The CDR3 is made up of 12 amino acids. The CDR3 DNA is TGTGCCAGCAGTGAAACAGGGTTCGAGCAGTACTTC. Its protein is CASSETGFEQYF.

The chain joins TRBV27 to TRBJ2-7, with D tentatively TRBD2 (6 bases). Trimming shortened V by 3 bases and J by 6 bases, and 9 bases separated the two germline ends. The germline V gene has CDR1 MNHEY and CDR2 SMNVEV (reference sequence). CDR3 length: 12 residues. In nucleotides, the CDR3 is TGTGCCAGCAGTTTCCCCGGGAGCGAGCAGTACTTC. Amino acids: CASSFPGSEQYF.

The chain combines TRBV3-1 (or the pseudogene TRBV3-2) with TRBJ2-3, with 12 bases matching TRBD2. This CDR3 contains 16 residues. The V segment lost 5 bases and the J segment 4 bases; nucleotides outside the gene matches: 7. Germline-derived CDR1 and CDR2 are LGHDT and YNNKEL (reference sequence). The CDR3 loop is CASSERTSGVPDTQYF. The CDR3 nucleotides read TGTGCCAGCAGCGAACGGACTAGCGGGGTCCCAGATACGCAGTATTTT.

The chain joins TRBV6-2 or TRBV6-3 to TRBJ1-3, with 8 bases that match TRBD1. Germline CDR1 is MNHEY and CDR2 is SVGEGT. J was trimmed by 2 bases and V by 3 bases; bases with no gene match: 6. The CDR3 loop spans 16 amino acids. The CDR3 sequence: CASSYPRQGTGNTIYF. CDR3 in DNA: TGTGCCAGCAGTTATCCGCGACAGGGGACTGGAAACACCATATATTTT.

The chain is built from TRBV4-1 and TRBJ1-1; D is uncertain. Germline lookup yields CDR1 MGHRA and CDR2 YSYEKL. The CDR3 has 15 amino acids. The germline V and J ends were trimmed by 4 bases and 2 bases, with 14 bases remaining between them. The CDR3 DNA reads TGCGCCAGCAGCCTCTACAGCACAACTAACACTGAAGCTTTCTTT. It specifies CASSLYSTTNTEAFF.

The chain links TRBV12-3 or TRBV12-4 to TRBJ2-3; TRBD2 matches at 8 bases. The V segment lost 6 bases and the J segment 4 bases; nucleotides outside the gene matches: 3. This CDR3 has 13 residues. The CDR3 DNA follows: TGTGCCAGCAGCGGGGGGGCAGCAGATACGCAGTATTTT. This gives the protein CASSGGAADTQYF.

This clone was detected only once. The rearrangement joins TRBV5-1 to TRBJ2-5; the match to TRBD1 covers 9 bases. CDR1 is SGHRS, CDR2 YFSETQ, per germline. Trimming at V came to 3 bases and at J to 2 bases, leaving 8 bases not matched to a gene. The CDR3 extends over 16 amino acids. CDR3 in amino acids: CASSWGGTGPQETQYF. Here the CDR3 DNA reads TGCGCCAGCAGCTGGGGAGGGACAGGGCCTCAAGAGACCCAGTACTTC.

This rearrangement joins TRBV19 to TRBJ1-2; a weak D match, TRBD1 (6 bases). Trimming took 5 bases from V and 8 from J, leaving 18 bases between them. The CDR3 has 14 residues. Germline CDR1 reads LNHDA; CDR2 reads SQIVND (reference sequence). The CDR3 bases are TGTGCCAGTAGTGGGGACCAGGGGCGTTGGGGCTACACCTTC. Protein product: CASSGDQGRWGYTF.

This clone was picked up a small number of times. CDR3 nucleotides: TGCGCCAGCAGTCCAACTACAGGGAGGGGAACTGAAGCTTTCTTT. It encodes CASSPTTGRGTEAFF. V is TRBV5-1 and J is TRBJ1-1; tentative D call: TRBD1 (6 bases). CDR1 SGHRS and CDR2 YFSETQ come from the germline V gene. V was trimmed by 5 bases and J by 5 bases, leaving 19 bases between them. The CDR3 loop spans 15 amino acids.

The V call is TRBV21-1, the J call TRBJ1-1; the table's TRBD1 call for D was not verified on the DNA. TRBV21-1 is deemed a pseudogene. The CDR3 contains 14 residues. This CDR3 is CASSFRTGDTEAFF. The CDR3 DNA reads as TGTGCCAGCAGCTTTCGGACAGGGGATACTGAAGCTTTCTTT.